This T cell receptor (beta chain) is from a study of technical replicates of blood from a few donors. Sequencing used immunoSEQ multiplex PCR; TCRdb keeps in-frame clones, though not all of them. The sample yields under 100,000 clones, roughly 94% seen once. CDR1 is SEHNR and CDR2 is FQNEAQ in the germline V gene (reference sequence). CDR3 size: 16 residues. Losses at the gene ends were 5 bases for V and 4 bases for J; bases not matched to a gene: 9. The receptor's source is a human donor in good health. The gene calls are TRBV7-9 and TRBJ2-2; TRBD1 matches at 8 bases. Sample: T cells isolated from PBMCs. CDR3 sequence (DNA): TGTGCCAGCAGCCTTTGGGACAGGCTTTCCACCGGGGAGCTGTTTTTT. Its translation: CASSLWDRLSTGELFF.